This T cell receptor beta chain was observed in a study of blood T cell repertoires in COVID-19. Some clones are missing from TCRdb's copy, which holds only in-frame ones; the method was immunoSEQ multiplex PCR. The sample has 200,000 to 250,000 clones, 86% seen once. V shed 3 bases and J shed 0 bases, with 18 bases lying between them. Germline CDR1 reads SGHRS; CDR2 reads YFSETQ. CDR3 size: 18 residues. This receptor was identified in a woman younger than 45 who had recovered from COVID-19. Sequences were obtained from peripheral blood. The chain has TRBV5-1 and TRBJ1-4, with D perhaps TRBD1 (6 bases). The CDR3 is CASSYARDTPTTNEKLFF. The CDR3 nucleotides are TGCGCCAGCAGCTATGCCCGGGACACCCCAACAACTAATGAAAAACTGTTTTTT. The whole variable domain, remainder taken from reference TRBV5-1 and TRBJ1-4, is KAGVTQTPRYLIKTRGQQVTLSCSPISGHRSVSWYQQTPGQGLQFLFEYFSETQRNKGNFPGRFSGRQFSNSRSEMNVSTLELGDSALYLCASSYARDTPTTNEKLFFGSGTQLSVL.